These 6 T cell receptor beta chains share one sample of origin, sequenced in a study of blood T cell repertoires in COVID-19. Generated by immunoSEQ multiplex PCR, the TCRdb table keeps only in-frame clones and is missing some. The sample lists under 14,000 clones; 75% to 90% were seen once. Sequenced material: peripheral blood. These receptors all come from a man between 70 and 80 years old with active COVID-19.

This chain joins TRBV29-1 and TRBJ2-2; TRBD1 matches 10 bases. V lost 6 bases, J lost 4 bases, and 5 bases stayed unmatched. Germline CDR1 and CDR2: SQVTM and ANQGSEA. The length of the CDR3 is 14 residues. The CDR3 loop reads CSVTGGRGTGELFF. The DNA of the CDR3 is TGCAGCGTGACAGGGGGCAGGGGCACCGGGGAGCTGTTTTTT.

This rearrangement joins TRBV4-1 to TRBJ2-2, with a weak D call TRBD1 (6 bases). With 4 bases removed from V and 8 bases from J, the gap between germline ends came to 14 bases. Per the germline V gene, CDR1 is MGHRA and CDR2 is YSYEKL. The CDR3 runs 14 residues. The CDR3 loop is CASSRQGGSGELFF. CDR3 coding DNA: TGCGCCAGCAGCCGCCAAGGGGGTTCGGGGGAGCTGTTTTTT.

This chain uses TRBV6-5 with TRBJ1-1; D is undetermined. Germline CDR1 reads MNHEY; CDR2 reads SVGAGI. V was shortened by 7 bases and J by 3 bases, with 15 bases between the two germline ends. The CDR3 contains 14 residues. The CDR3 DNA reads as TGTGCCAGCATGTTCAGGTCCTGGGACACTGAAGCTTTCTTT. Its protein is CASMFRSWDTEAFF.

The chain's CDR3 is CASSLAGGSYNEQFF. The CDR3 DNA reads TGTGCCAGCAGCCTAGCGGGGGGTTCCTACAATGAGCAGTTCTTC. J is TRBJ2-1 and V is TRBV2; 11 bases fit TRBD2. CDR1 is SNHLY, CDR2 FYNNEI, per germline. The CDR3 runs 15 residues. With V trimmed by 6 bases and J by 1 base, 2 bases remained unmatched.

The chain carries TRBV19 and TRBJ1-5, with 10 bases fitting TRBD1. Germline loops: CDR1 LNHDA, CDR2 SQIVND (reference sequence). J lost 6 bases, V lost 6 bases, and 11 bases had no gene match. CDR3 length equals 16 residues. The CDR3 protein is CASSRLDRGNSQPQHF. The CDR3 DNA sequence: TGTGCCAGTAGCAGACTGGACAGGGGGAATAGTCAGCCCCAGCATTTT.

V gene TRBV9 combines with J gene TRBJ2-7; possibly TRBD2 for D (6 bases). V lost 3 bases and J 4 bases, leaving 11 bases between the germline ends. Germline V gives CDR1 SGDLS, CDR2 YYNGEE. The CDR3 spans 13 residues. The CDR3 region is CASSAGEIYEQYF. CDR3 nucleotide sequence: TGTGCCAGCAGCGCGGGAGAGATATACGAGCAGTACTTC. Filled out from reference TRBV9 and TRBJ2-7, the complete variable domain reads DSGVTQTPKHLITATGQRVTLRCSPRSGDLSVYWYQQSLDQGLQFLIQYYNGEERAKGNILERFSAQQFPDLHSELNLSSLELGDSALYFCASSAGEIYEQYFGPGTRLTVT.